This TCR beta chain was observed in a study of cytomegalovirus exposure and HLA in healthy donors. The V gene's germline CDR1 is LNHDA and CDR2 SQIVND (reference sequence). The V end was cut by 0 bases, the J end by 7 bases, with 12 bases between. The CDR3 spans 15 residues. The primer mix had 60 Vbeta and 13 Jbeta primers. Clones were sequenced by immunoSEQ multiplex PCR, and TCRdb holds only the in-frame ones, with some missing. Among 210,000 or so clones listed, 70% to 90% were seen once. This sequence originates from a girl aged 2-9 years in good health and CMV-seronegative. Sequencing input: PBMCs. V and J are TRBV19 and TRBJ1-4, with D unresolved. The CDR3 nucleotides are TGTGCCAGTAGTATAGATCCGGGAGGAAGTGAAAAACTGTTTTTT. Its translation is CASSIDPGGSEKLFF.